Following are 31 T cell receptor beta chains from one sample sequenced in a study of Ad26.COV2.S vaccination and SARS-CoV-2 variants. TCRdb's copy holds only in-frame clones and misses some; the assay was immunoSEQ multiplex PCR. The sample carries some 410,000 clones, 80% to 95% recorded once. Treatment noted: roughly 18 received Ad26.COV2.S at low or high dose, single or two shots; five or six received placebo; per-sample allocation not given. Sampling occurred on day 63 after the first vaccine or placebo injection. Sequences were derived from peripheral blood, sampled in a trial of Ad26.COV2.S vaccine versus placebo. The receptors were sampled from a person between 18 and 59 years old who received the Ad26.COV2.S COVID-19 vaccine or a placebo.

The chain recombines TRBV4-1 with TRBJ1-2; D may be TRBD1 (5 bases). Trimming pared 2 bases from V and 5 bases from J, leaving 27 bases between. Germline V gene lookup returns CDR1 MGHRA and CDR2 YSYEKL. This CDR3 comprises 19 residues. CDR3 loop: CASSQSRFRGDQGRYGYTF. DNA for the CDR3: TGCGCCAGCAGCCAAAGCCGATTCAGAGGGGACCAGGGACGGTATGGCTACACCTTC.

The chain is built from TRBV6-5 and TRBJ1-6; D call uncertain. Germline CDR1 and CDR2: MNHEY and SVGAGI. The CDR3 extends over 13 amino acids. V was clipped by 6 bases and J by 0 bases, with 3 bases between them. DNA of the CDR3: TGTGCCAGCAGGAGCTCCTATAATTCACCCCTCCACTTT. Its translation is CASRSSYNSPLHF.

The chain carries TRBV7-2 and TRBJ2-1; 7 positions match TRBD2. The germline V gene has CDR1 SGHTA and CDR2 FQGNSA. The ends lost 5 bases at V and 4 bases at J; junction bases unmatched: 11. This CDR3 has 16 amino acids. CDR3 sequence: CASSLGGLGRYNEQFF. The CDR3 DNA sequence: TGTGCCAGCAGCCTCGGGGGACTCGGGAGGTACAATGAGCAGTTCTTC.

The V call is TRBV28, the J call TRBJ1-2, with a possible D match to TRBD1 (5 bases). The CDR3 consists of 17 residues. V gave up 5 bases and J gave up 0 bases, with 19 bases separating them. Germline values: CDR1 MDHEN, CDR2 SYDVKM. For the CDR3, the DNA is TGTGCCAGCAGTAAGGGACCCGCCCTACCATCTAACTATGGCTACACCTTC. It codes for CASSKGPALPSNYGYTF.

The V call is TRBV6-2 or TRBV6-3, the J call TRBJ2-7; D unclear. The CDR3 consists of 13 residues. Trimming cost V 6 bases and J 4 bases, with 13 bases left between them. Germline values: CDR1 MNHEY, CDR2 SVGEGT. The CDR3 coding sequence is TGTGCCAGCAGCAAAACTGCCCAGTACGAGCAGTACTTC. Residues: CASSKTAQYEQYF.

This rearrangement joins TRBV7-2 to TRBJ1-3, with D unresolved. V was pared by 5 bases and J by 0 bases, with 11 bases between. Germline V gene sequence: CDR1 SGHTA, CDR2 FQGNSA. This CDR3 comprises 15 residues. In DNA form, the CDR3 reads TGTGCCAGCAGCACAAGAGGCCCCTCTGGAAACACCATATATTTT. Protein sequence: CASSTRGPSGNTIYF. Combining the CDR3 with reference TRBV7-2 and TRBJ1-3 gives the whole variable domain GAGVSQSPSNKVTEKGKDVELRCDPISGHTALYWYRQSLGQGLEFLIYFQGNSAPDKSGLPSDRFSAERTGGSVSTLTIQRTQQEDSAVYLCASSTRGPSGNTIYFGEGSWLTVV.

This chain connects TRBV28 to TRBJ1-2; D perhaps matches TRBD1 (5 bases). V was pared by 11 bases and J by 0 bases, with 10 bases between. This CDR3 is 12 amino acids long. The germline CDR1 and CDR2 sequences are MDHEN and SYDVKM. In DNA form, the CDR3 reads TGTGCCCATGGGGGAGCTAACTATGGCTACACCTTC. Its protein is CAHGGANYGYTF.

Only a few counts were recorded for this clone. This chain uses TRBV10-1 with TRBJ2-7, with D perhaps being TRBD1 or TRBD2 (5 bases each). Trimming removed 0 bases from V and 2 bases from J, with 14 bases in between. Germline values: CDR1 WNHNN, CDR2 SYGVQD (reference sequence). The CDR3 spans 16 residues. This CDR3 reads CASSESDVGDPYEQYF. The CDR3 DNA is TGCGCCAGCAGTGAGTCGGACGTAGGGGACCCCTACGAGCAGTACTTC.

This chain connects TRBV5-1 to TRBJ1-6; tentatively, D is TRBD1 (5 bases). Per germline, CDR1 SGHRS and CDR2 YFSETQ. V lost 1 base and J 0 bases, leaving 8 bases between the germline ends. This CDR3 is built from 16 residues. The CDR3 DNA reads TGCGCCAGCAGCTTGCAGGGAAGCTCCTATAATTCACCCCTCCACTTT. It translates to CASSLQGSSYNSPLHF.

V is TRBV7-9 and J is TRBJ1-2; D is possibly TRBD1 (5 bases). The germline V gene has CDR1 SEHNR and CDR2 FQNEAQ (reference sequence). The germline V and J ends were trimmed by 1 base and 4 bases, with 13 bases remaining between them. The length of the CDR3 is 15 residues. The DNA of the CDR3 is TGTGCCAGCAGCTTAGTGTCTTCCAGGGTCTATGGCTACACCTTC. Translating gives CASSLVSSRVYGYTF.

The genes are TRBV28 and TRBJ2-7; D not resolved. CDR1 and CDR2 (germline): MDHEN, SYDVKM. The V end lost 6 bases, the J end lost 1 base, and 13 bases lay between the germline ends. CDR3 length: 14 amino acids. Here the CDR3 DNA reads TGTGCCAGCAGGTCTCCCTGGGGTTCCTACGAGCAGTACTTC. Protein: CASRSPWGSYEQYF.

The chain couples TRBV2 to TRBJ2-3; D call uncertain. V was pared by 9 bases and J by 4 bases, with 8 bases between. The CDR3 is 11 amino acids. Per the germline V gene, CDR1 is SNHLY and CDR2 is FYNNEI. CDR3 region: CASPNPDTQYF. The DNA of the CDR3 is TGTGCCAGTCCTAATCCAGATACGCAGTATTTT. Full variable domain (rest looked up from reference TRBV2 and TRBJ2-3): EPEVTQTPSHQVTQMGQEVILRCVPISNHLYFYWYRQILGQKVEFLVSFYNNEISEKSEIFDDQFSVERPDGSNFTLKIRSTKLEDSAMYFCASPNPDTQYFGPGTRLTVL.

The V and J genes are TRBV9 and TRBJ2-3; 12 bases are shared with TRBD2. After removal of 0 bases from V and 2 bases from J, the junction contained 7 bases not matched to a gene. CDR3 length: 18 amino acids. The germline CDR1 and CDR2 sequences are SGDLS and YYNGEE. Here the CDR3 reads CASSVGLAGEAFTDTQYF. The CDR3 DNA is TGTGCCAGCAGCGTAGGACTAGCGGGGGAAGCATTCACAGATACGCAGTATTTT.

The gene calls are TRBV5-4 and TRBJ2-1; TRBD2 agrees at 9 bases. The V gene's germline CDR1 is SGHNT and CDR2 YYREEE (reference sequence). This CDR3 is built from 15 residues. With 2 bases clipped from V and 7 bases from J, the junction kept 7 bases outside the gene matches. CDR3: CASSLTAGGGNEQFF. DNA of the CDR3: TGTGCCAGCAGCTTAACAGCGGGGGGAGGTAATGAGCAGTTCTTC.

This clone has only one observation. This chain's CDR3 is CASSRDRGMSEAFF. The CDR3 DNA sequence: TGCGCCAGCAGCCGTGACAGGGGGATGTCTGAAGCTTTCTTT. This chain links TRBV4-3 with TRBJ1-1, with TRBD1 identical over 9 bases. Germline V gene lookup returns CDR1 LGHNA and CDR2 YSLEER. After removal of 4 bases from V and 6 bases from J, the junction contained 6 bases not matched to a gene. CDR3 size: 14 residues.

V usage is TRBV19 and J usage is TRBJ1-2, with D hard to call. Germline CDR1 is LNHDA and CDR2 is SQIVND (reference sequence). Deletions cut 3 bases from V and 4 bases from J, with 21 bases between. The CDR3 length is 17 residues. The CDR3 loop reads CASSMVLGPEWGYGYTF. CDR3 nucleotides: TGTGCCAGTAGTATGGTTCTTGGTCCTGAGTGGGGCTATGGCTACACCTTC.

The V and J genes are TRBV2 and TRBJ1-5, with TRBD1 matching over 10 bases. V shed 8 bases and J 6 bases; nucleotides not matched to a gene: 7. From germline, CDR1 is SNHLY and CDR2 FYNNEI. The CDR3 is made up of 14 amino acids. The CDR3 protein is CASLGQGSFQPQHF. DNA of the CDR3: TGTGCCAGCTTGGGACAGGGGAGTTTTCAGCCCCAGCATTTT.

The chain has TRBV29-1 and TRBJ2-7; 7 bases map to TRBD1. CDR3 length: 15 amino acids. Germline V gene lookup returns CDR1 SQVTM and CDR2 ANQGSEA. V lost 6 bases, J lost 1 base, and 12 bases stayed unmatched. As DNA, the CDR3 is TGCAGCGTGGCCAGACAGGGCCTATTATCCTACGAGCAGTACTTC. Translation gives CSVARQGLLSYEQYF.

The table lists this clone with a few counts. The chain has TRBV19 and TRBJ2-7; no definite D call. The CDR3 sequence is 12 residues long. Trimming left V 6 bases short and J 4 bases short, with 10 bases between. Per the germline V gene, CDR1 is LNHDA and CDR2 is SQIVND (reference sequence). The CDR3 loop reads CASSNDPYEQYF. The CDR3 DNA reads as TGTGCCAGTAGCAACGACCCGTACGAGCAGTACTTC.

CDR3 coding DNA: TGCAGTTGTAGTGAGAATGAGCAGTTCTTC. Amino acid sequence: CSCSENEQFF. The rearrangement joins TRBV20-1 to TRBJ2-1; D is ambiguous. The V gene's germline CDR1 is DFQATT and CDR2 SNEGSKA (reference sequence). Trimming removed 8 bases from V and 7 bases from J, with 9 bases in between. The CDR3 runs 10 residues.

The CDR3 here is CATSRDVAIIQETQYF. The CDR3 nucleotides are TGTGCCACCAGCAGAGACGTAGCGATCATTCAAGAGACCCAGTACTTC. The chain recombines TRBV15 with TRBJ2-5, with D maybe TRBD2 (5 bases). The V end lost 0 bases, the J end lost 2 bases, and 13 bases lay between the germline ends. CDR3 size: 16 residues. The germline V gene encodes CDR1 LNHNV and CDR2 YYDKDF (reference sequence).

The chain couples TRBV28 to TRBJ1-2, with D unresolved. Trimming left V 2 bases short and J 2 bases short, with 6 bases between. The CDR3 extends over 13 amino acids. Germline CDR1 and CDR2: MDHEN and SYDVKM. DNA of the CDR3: TGTGCCAGCAGTTTACAACCAAACTATGGCTACACCTTC. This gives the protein CASSLQPNYGYTF.

CDR3 bases: TGTGCCAGCAGTAGCACTACCGGTACGCAGTATTTT. This gives the protein CASSSTTGTQYF. The chain joins TRBV6-2 or TRBV6-3 to TRBJ2-3; no reliable D call. Germline V lookup: CDR1 MNHEY, CDR2 SVGEGT. This CDR3 has 12 amino acids. The ends were cut back, 5 bases at V and 8 bases at J, with 11 bases in the middle.

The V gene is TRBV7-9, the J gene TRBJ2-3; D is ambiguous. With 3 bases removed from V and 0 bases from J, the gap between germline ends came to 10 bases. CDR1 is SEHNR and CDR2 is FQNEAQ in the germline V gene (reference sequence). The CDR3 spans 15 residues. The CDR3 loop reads CASSLGFGSTDTQYF. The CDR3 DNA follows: TGTGCCAGCAGCTTGGGGTTCGGCAGCACAGATACGCAGTATTTT.

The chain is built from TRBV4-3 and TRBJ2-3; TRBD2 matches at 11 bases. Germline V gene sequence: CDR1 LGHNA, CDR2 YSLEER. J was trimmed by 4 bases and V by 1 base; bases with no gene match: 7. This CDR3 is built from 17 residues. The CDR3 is CASSQGVAGGQADTQYF. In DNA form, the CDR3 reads TGCGCCAGCAGCCAAGGCGTAGCGGGGGGGCAAGCAGATACGCAGTATTTT.

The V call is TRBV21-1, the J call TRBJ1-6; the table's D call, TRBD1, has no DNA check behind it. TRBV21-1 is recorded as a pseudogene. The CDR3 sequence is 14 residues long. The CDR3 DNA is TGTGCCAGCAGCAAGTTTCAGGGGGGATCACCCCTCCACTTT. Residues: CASSKFQGGSPLHF.

This CDR3 is CASSVNTGELFF. In DNA, the CDR3 is TGCGCCAGCAGTGTCAACACCGGGGAGCTGTTTTTT. The chain carries TRBV10-1 and TRBJ2-2; D is unresolved. The CDR3 consists of 12 residues. Per germline, CDR1 WNHNN and CDR2 SYGVQD (reference sequence). V lost 4 bases, J lost 2 bases, and 2 bases lay in between.

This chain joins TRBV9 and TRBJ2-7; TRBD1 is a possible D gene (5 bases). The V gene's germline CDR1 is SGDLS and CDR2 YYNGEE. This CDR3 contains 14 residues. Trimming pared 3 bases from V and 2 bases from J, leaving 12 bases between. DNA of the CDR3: TGTGCCAGCAGCGCCCAGGGAATCGCCTACGAGCAGTACTTC. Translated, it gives CASSAQGIAYEQYF.

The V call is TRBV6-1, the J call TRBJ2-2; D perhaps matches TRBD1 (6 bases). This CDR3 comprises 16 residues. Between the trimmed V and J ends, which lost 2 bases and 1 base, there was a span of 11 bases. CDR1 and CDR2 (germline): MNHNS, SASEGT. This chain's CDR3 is CASSEYLQGNTGELFF. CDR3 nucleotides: TGTGCCAGCAGTGAATACTTACAGGGGAACACCGGGGAGCTGTTTTTT.

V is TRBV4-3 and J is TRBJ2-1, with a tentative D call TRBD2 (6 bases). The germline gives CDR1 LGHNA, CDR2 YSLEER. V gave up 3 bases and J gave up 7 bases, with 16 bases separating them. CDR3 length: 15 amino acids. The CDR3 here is CASSQRAGFVNEQFF. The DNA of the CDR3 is TGCGCCAGCAGCCAGAGAGCGGGCTTTGTTAATGAGCAGTTCTTC.

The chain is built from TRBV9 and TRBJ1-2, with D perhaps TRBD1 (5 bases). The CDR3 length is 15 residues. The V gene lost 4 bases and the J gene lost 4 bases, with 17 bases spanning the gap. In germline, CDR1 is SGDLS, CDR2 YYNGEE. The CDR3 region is CASSSQTDPSYGYTF. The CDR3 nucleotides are TGTGCCAGCAGCTCTCAGACAGACCCCTCCTATGGCTACACCTTC.